This TCR beta chain was captured in a study of identical twins. Study-wide points: Where out-of-frame alpha sequences were twin-shared, they showed excess low generation probability. The analysis was cross-sectional rather than longitudinal within donors.

Every donor was a healthy Caucasian. Unique molecular identifiers were present on cDNA, and template switching added a universal primer site. TCRdb re-analysed the 5' RACE reads in MiXCR, keeping a single row per CDR3 protein. Here the sample spans 700,000 or so distinct CDR3 sequences, over 8.5% being singletons. In regard to this clonotype: Its antigen remains unknown.

These data were also filed under a second study, of yellow fever vaccine responses in identical twins.

The receptor comes from a young woman in good health. Material for sequencing was PBMCs.

The CDR3 spells CGTSKGLKTDTQYF. The DNA of the CDR3 is TGTGGCACCTCGAAGGGACTAAAGACAGATACGCAGTATTTT. The chain employs TRBV7-2 and TRBJ2-3, with 7 bases aligning to TRBD2. Looked up from germline, CDR1 is SGHTA and CDR2 is FQGNSA. The CDR3 runs 14 residues.